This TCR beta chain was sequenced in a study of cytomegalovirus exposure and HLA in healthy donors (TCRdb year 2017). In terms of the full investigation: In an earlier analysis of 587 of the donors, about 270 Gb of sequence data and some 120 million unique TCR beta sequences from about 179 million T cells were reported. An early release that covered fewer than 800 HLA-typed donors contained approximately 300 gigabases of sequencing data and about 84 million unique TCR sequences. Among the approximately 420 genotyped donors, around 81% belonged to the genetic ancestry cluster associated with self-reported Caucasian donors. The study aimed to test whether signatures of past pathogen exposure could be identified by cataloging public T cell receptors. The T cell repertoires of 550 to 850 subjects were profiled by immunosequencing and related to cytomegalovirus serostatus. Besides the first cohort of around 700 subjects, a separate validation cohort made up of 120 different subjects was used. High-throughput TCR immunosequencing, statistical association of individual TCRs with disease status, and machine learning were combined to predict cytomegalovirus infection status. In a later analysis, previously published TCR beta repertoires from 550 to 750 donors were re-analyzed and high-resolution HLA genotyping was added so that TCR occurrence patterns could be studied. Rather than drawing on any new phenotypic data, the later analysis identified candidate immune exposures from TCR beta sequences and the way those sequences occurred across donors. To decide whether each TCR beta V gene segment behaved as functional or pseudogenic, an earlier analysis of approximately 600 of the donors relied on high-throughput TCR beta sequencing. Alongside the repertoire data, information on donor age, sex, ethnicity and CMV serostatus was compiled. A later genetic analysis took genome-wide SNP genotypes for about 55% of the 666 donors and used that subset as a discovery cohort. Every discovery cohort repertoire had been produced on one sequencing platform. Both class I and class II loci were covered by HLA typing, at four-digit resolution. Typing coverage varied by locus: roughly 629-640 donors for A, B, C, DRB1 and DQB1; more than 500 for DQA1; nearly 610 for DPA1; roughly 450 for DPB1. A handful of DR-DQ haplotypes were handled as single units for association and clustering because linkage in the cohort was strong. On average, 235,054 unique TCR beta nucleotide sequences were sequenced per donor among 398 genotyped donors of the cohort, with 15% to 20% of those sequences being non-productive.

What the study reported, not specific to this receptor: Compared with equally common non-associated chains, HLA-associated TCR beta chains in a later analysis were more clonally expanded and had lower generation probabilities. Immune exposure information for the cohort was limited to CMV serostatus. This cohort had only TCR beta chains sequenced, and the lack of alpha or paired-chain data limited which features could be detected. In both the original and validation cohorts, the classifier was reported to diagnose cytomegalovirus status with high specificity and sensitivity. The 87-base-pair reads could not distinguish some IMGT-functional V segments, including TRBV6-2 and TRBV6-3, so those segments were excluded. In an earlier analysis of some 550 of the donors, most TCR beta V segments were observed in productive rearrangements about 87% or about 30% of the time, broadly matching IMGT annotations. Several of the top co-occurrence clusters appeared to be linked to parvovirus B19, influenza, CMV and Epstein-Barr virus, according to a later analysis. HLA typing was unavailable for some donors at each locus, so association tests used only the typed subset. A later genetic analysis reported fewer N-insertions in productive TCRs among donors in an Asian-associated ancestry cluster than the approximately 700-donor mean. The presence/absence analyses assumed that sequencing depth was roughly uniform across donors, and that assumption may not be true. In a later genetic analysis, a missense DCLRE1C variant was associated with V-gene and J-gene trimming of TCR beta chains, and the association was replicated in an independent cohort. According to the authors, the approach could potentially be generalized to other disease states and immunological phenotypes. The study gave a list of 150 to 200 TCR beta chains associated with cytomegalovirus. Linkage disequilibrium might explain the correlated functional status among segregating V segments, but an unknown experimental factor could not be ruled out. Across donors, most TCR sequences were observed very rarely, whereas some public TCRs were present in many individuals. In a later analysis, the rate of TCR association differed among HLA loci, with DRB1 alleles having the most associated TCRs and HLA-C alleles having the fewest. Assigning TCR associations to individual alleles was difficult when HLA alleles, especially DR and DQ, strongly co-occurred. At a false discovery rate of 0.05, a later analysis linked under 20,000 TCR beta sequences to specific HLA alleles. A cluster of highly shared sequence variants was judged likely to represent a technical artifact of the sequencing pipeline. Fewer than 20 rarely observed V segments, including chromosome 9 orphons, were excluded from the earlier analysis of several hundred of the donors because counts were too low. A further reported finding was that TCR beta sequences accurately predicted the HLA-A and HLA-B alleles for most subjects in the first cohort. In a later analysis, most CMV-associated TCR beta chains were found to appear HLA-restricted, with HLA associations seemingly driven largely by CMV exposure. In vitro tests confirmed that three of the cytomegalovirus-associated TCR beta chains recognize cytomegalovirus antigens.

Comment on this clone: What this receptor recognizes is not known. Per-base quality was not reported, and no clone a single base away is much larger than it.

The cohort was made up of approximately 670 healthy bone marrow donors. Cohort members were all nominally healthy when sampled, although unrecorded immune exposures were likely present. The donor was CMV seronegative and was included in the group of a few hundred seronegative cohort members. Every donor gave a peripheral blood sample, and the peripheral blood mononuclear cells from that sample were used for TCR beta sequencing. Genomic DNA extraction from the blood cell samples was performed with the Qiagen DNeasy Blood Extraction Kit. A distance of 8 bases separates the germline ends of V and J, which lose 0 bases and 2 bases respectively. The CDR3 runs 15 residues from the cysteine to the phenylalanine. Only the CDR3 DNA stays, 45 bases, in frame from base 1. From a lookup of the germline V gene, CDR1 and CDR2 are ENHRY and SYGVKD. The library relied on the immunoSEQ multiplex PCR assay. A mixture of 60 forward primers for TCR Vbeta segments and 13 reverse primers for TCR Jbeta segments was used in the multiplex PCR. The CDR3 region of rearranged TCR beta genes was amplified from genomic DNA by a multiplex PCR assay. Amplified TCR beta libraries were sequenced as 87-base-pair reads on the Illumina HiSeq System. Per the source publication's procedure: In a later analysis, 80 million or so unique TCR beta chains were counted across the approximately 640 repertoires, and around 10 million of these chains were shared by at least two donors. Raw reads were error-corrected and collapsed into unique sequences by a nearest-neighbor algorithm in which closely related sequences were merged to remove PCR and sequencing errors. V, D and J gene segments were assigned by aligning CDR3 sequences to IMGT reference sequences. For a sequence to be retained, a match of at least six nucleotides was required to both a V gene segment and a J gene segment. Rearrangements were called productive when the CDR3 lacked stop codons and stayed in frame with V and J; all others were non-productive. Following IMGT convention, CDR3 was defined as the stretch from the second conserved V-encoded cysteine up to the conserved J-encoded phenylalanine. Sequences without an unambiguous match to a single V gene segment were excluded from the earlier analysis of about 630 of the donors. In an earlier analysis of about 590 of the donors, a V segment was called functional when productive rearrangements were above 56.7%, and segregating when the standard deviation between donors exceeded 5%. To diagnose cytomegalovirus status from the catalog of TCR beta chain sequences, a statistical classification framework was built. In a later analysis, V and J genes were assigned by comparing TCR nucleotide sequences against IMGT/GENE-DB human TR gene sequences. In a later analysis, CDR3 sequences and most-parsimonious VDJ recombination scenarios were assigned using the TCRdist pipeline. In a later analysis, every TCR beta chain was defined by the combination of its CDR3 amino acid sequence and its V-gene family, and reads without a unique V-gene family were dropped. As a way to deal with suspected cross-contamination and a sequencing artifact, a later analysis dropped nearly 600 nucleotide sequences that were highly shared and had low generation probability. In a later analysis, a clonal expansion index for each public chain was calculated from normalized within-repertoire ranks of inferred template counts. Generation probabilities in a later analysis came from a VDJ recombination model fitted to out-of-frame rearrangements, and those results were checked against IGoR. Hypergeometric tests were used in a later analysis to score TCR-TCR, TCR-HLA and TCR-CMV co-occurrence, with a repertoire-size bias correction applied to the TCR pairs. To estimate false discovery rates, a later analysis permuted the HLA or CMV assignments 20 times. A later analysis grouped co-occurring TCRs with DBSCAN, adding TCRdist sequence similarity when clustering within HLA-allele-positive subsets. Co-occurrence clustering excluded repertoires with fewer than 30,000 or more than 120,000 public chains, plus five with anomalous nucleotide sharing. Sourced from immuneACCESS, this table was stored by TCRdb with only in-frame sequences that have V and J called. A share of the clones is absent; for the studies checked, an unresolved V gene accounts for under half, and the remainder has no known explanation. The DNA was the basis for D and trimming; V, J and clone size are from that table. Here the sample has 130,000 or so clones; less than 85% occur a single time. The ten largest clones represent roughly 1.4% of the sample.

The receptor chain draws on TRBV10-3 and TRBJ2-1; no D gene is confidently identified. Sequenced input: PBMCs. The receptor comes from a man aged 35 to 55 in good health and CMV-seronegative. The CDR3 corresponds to CAISESSSAYNEQFF. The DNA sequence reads TGTGCCATCAGTGAGTCCTCGAGCGCCTACAATGAGCAGTTCTTC.